The present entry profiles one T cell receptor (beta chain) with its context. What it binds is not known. Specified time point: neoterminal ileum biopsy at postoperative endoscopy, about 6 months after surgery. This record comes from a study of T cell repertoires in ileal Crohn's disease. Study-wide context: Every patient was operated on for stricturing (around 61%) or penetrating (about 40%) complications. Study outcomes and limitations: Compared with non-smokers, active smokers at surgery showed more clonal expansions.

This CDR3 is 14 amino acids long. Trimming removed 2 bases at V and 7 bases at J, with 11 bases between. Germline V gene lookup returns CDR1 SGHDN and CDR2 FVKESK. Some clones are missing from TCRdb's copy, which holds only in-frame ones; the method was immunoSEQ multiplex PCR. This sample carries 9,400 or so clones, around 80% of them seen once, and the ten largest clones take less than 20%. Sequencing was carried out using ileal tissue. The V gene is TRBV14, the J gene TRBJ1-4; perhaps TRBD1 as D (6 bases). This receptor was obtained from an adult with Crohn's disease. CDR3 protein: CASSQTGQLEKLFF. CDR3 in DNA: TGTGCCAGCAGCCAAACGGGACAACTTGAAAAACTGTTTTTT.